This T cell receptor (beta chain) was retrieved from a study of T cell repertoires in cytomegalovirus infection. Study as a whole: Signatures in public TCR beta sequences pointed to both CMV infection and matching HLA type. Whole-study results and caveats: Totalled public TCR beta family frequency picked out people who carried CMV plus the relevant HLA.

Germline lookup yields CDR1 LNHNV and CDR2 YYDKDF (reference sequence). J gave up 3 bases and V 0 bases, and 4 bases lay outside the gene matches. The CDR3 runs to 15 residues. TCRdb recomputed calls from the reads with MiXCR, one row per CDR3 protein. This repertoire shows fewer than 950,000 distinct CDR3 sequences, around a third found once; its top ten account for around an eighth. This clonotype turned up a few times. What it recognizes is unknown. The chain joins TRBV15 to TRBJ1-1, with 7 bases that match TRBD1. Sequences were derived from cultured CD8+ T cells from PBMCs, sampled from culture after CMV antigen stimulation. This TCR derives from a human donor in good health (CMV status not recorded). Some clones in this sample may be carry-over from other donors' samples. CDR3 bases: TGTGCCACCAGCAGAGAGCGAGGGGGCTACACTGAAGCTTTCTTT. Translating gives CATSRERGGYTEAFF. Using reference TRBV15 and TRBJ1-1 for the parts outside the CDR3, the full variable domain is DAMVIQNPRYQVTQFGKPVTLSCSQTLNHNVMYWYQQKSSQAPKLLFHYYDKDFNNEADTPDNFQSRRPNTSFCFLDIRSPGLGDTAMYLCATSRERGGYTEAFFGQGTRLTVV.